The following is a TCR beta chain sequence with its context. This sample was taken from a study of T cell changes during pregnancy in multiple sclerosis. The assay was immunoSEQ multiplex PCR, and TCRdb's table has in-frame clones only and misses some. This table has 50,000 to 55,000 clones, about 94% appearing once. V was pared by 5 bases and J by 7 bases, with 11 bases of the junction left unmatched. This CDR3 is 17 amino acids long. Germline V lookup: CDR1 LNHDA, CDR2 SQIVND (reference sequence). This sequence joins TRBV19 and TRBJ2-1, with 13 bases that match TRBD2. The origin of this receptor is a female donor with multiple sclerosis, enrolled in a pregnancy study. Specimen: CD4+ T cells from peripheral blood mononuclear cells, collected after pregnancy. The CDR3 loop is CASSLGLAGFSGNEQFF. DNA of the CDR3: TGTGCCAGTAGTCTGGGACTAGCGGGGTTCTCCGGGAATGAGCAGTTCTTC. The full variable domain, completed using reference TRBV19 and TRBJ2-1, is DGGITQSPKYLFRKEGQNVTLSCEQNLNHDAMYWYRQDPGQGLRLIYYSQIVNDFQKGDIAEGYSVSREKKESFPLTVTSAQKNPTAFYLCASSLGLAGFSGNEQFFGPGTRLTVL.